The present entry profiles one T cell receptor (beta chain) with its context. Using immunoSEQ multiplex PCR, the repertoire was profiled, and TCRdb retains in-frame clones only, with some absent. The profile shows roughly 220,000 clones, about four fifths of them singletons. This specimen comes from a study of cytotoxic CD8 clonotypes in ibrutinib-treated CLL. Sequenced material: PBMCs, taken after 12 months of ibrutinib treatment. This sequence was found in a human donor with chronic lymphocytic leukemia.

The CDR3 bases are TGTGCCAGCAGCAAAGTGAGGGACCCTAATGAAAAACTGTTTTTT. It codes for CASSKVRDPNEKLFF. The chain is built from TRBV21-1 and TRBJ1-4. TRBV21-1 is a documented pseudogene. CDR3 size: 15 residues.